Below, 2 T cell receptor beta chains from the same sample are listed, as sequenced in a study of preoperative IRX-2 immunotherapy in early breast cancer. The treatment is: preoperative locoregional IRX-2 cytokine immunotherapy. Clones were read by immunoSEQ multiplex PCR, and TCRdb kept only the in-frame ones, dropping some. Of just over 25,000 clones detected, approximately 78% appear once; the ten largest clones hold about 1.2%. The sample here was lymph node tissue, taken after IRX-2 immunotherapy. The receptor set was obtained from a human donor with breast cancer.

This chain uses TRBV5-1 with TRBJ1-1, with 11 positions matching TRBD1. The germline V gene encodes CDR1 SGHRS and CDR2 YFSETQ. The CDR3 totals 14 residues. J was trimmed by 5 bases and V by 3 bases; bases with no gene match: 3. The CDR3 nucleotides read TGCGCCAGCAGCTCTGGGACAGGGGGTACTGAAGCTTTCTTT. Encoded protein: CASSSGTGGTEAFF.

The chain carries TRBV15 and TRBJ2-3, with a possible D match to TRBD2 (6 bases). Germline V lookup: CDR1 LNHNV, CDR2 YYDKDF (reference sequence). The CDR3 covers 16 residues. V was shortened by 0 bases and J by 2 bases, with 12 bases between the two germline ends. The CDR3 protein is CATSRDLAGSTDTQYF. CDR3 nucleotide sequence: TGTGCCACCAGCAGAGATTTGGCGGGGTCCACAGATACGCAGTATTTT.